The count of the clone carrying this TCR beta chain is one. This sample was taken from a study of cytomegalovirus exposure and HLA in healthy donors. 13 Jbeta primers and 60 Vbeta primers were used for the PCR. The repertoire was sequenced with immunoSEQ multiplex PCR; TCRdb's copy has only in-frame clones and lacks some. The sample records about 160,000 clones, around 80% being singletons. Trimming stripped 0 bases from V and 2 bases from J, with 11 bases between. Per the germline V gene, CDR1 is SGHTA and CDR2 is FQGNSA. The CDR3 sequence is 16 residues long. Sequencing was carried out using PBMCs. The chain couples TRBV7-2 to TRBJ1-3, with D possibly being TRBD1 (5 bases). The clonotype comes from a woman in her forties or fifties in good health and CMV-seropositive. In DNA form, the CDR3 reads TGTGCCAGCAGCTTAGCGCGGGGGGGAACTGGAAACACCATATATTTT. The encoded protein is CASSLARGGTGNTIYF. The complete variable domain, with remaining parts taken from reference TRBV7-2 and TRBJ1-3, reads GAGVSQSPSNKVTEKGKDVELRCDPISGHTALYWYRQSLGQGLEFLIYFQGNSAPDKSGLPSDRFSAERTGGSVSTLTIQRTQQEDSAVYLCASSLARGGTGNTIYFGEGSWLTVV.